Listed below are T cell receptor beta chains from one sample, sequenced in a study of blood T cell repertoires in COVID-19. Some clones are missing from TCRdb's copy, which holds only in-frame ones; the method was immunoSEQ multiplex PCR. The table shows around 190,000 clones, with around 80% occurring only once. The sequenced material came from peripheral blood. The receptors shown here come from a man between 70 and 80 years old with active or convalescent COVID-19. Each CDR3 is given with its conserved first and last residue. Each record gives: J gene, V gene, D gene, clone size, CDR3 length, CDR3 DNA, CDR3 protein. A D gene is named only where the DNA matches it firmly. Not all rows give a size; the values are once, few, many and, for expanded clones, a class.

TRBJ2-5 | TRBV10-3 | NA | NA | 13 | TGTGCCATCAGTGGCAGGGAATCAGAGACCCAGTACTTC | CAISGRESETQYF
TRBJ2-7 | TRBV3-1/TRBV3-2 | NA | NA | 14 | TGTGCCAGCAGCCAAACCGTCGCGAGCCACGAGCAGTACTTC | CASSQTVASHEQYF
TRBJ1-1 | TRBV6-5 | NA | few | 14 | TGTGCCAGCAGACCCGGACAGCCGAACACTGAAGCTTTCTTT | CASRPGQPNTEAFF
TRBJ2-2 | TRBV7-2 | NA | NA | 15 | TGTGCCAGCAGCTTAGAGGGGGTGGGAACCGGGGAGCTGTTTTTT | CASSLEGVGTGELFF
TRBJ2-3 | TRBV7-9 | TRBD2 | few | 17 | TGTGCCAGCAGCTTAGGGATACTAGCGGGAGTGGTGGATACGCAGTATTTT | CASSLGILAGVVDTQYF
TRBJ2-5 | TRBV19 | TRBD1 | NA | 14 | TGTGCCAGTAGTGACAGGGGGCGCCAGGAGACCCAGTACTTC | CASSDRGRQETQYF
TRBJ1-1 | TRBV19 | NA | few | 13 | TGTGCCAGTAGCCTCAGTGAGAACACTGAAGCTTTCTTT | CASSLSENTEAFF
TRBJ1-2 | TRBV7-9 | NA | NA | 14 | TGTGCCAGCAGCTTAGACAGCCTTCCCTATGGCTACACCTTC | CASSLDSLPYGYTF
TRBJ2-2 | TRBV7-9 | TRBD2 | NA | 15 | TGTGCCAGCAGCTCTACCGGGACTAGGTCCGGGGAGCTGTTTTTT | CASSSTGTRSGELFF
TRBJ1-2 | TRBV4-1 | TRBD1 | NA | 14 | TGCGCCAGCAGCCAGTCAGGGGGTTGGTATGGCTACACCTTC | CASSQSGGWYGYTF
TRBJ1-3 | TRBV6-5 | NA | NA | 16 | TGTGCCAGCAGTTACTCCCACAGGTCTTCTGGAAACACCATATATTTT | CASSYSHRSSGNTIYF
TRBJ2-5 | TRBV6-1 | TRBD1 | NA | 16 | TGTGCCAGCAGTGAACGGGACAGGGGTATCCAAGAGACCCAGTACTTC | CASSERDRGIQETQYF
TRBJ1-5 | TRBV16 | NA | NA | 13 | TGTGCCAGCAGCCCTGACACTAATCAGCCCCAGCATTTT | CASSPDTNQPQHF
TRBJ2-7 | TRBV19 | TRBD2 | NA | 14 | TGTGCCAGTAGTGAATCCGGGACTAGCGTCGAGCAGTACTTC | CASSESGTSVEQYF
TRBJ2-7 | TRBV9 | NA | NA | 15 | TGTGCCAGCAGCGTTTCAGGGACTCAGATCTACGAGCAGTACTTC | CASSVSGTQIYEQYF
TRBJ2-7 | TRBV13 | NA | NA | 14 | TGTGCCAGCAGCTTAGGAGGTGCGAGGAGCGAGCAGTACTTC | CASSLGGARSEQYF
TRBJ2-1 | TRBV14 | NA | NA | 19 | TGTGCCAGGCATACGGGCCGATGGGAAGGGGACTCTTCCTACAATGAGCAGTTCTTC | CARHTGRWEGDSSYNEQFF
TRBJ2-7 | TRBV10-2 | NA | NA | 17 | TGCGCCAGCAGTGAGTCGAACGCCGGGGGATCCAGATCGGGGCAGTACTTC | CASSESNAGGSRSGQYF
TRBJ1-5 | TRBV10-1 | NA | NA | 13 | TGCGCCAGCAGTGGAGGGGAGGCACAGCCCCAGCATTTT | CASSGGEAQPQHF
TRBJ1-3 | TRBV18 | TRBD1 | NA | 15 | TGTGCCAGCTCACAACAGGGGGCGACTGGAAACACCATATATTTT | CASSQQGATGNTIYF
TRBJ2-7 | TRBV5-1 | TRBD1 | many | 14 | TGCGCCAGCAGCTTGCAGACAGGGGGCCACGAGCAGTACTTC | CASSLQTGGHEQYF
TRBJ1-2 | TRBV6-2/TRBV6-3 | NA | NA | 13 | TGTGCCAGCAGCGAACGACAGAGCTATGGCTACACCTTC | CASSERQSYGYTF
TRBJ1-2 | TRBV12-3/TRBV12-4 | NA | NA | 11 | TGTGCCAGCAGTCAGGCTTATGGCTACACCTTC | CASSQAYGYTF
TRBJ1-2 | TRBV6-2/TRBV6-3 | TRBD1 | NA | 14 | TGTGCCAGCAGTTACGAGAGACAGGGAGTAGGCTACACCTTC | CASSYERQGVGYTF
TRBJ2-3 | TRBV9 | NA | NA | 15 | TGTGCCAGCAGCGTAGGCGGGGCGGACACAGATACGCAGTATTTT | CASSVGGADTDTQYF
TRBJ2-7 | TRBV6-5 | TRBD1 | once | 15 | TGTGCCAGCAGTACCCGTGGGACAGGGAGCTACGAGCAGTACTTC | CASSTRGTGSYEQYF
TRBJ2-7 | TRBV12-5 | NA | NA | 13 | TGTGCTAGTGGTCGTGAAACAGGGATCGAGCAGTACTTC | CASGRETGIEQYF
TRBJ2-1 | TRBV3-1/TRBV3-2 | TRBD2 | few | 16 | TGTGCCAGCAGCCCGTGGACTAGCGGGAGCAGGATTGAGCAGTTCTTC | CASSPWTSGSRIEQFF
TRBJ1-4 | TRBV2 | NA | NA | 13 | TGTGCCAGCAGTGAAGCGCCTGGGAGAGGACTGTTTTTT | CASSEAPGRGLFF
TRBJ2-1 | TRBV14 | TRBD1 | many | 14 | TGTGCCAGCAGCCAGGACAGGGTCTACAATGAGCAGTTCTTC | CASSQDRVYNEQFF
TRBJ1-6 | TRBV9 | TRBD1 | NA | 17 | TGTGCCAGCAGCGTACAAGAGACAGGGAGCAACAATTCACCCCTCCACTTT | CASSVQETGSNNSPLHF
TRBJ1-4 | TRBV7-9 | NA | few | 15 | TGTGCCAGCAGCTTAATTCTGGCGGATGGTGAAAAACTGTTTTTT | CASSLILADGEKLFF
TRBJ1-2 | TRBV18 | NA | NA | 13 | TGTGCCAGCTCACCCCCAGGGAATAATGGCTACACCTTC | CASSPPGNNGYTF
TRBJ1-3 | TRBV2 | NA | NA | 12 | TGTGCCAGCAGCCAAGACAGTAACACCATATATTTT | CASSQDSNTIYF
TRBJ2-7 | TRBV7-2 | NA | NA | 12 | TGTGCCAGCAGCTTAACCGGCTACGAGCAGTACTTC | CASSLTGYEQYF
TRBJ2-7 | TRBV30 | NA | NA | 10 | TGTGCCTGGAATTCGGTGGTCGAGTACTTC | CAWNSVVEYF
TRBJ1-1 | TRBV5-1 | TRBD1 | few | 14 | TGCGCCAGCAGCTTGGATGGACAGGGCTCTGAAGCTTTCTTT | CASSLDGQGSEAFF
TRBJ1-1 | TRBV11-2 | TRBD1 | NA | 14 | TGTGCCAGCAGCTTAGATCCGACAGGGGGTGAAGCTTTCTTT | CASSLDPTGGEAFF
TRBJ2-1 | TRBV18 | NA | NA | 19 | TGTGCCAGCTCACCCCCGAAGGGACAGGAGCGGGGAACCTACAATGAGCAGTTCTTC | CASSPPKGQERGTYNEQFF
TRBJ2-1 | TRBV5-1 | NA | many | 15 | TGCGCCAGCTCCTTCCTGGCGGCAGGGGTCAATGAGCAGTTCTTC | CASSFLAAGVNEQFF
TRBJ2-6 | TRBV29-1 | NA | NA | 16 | TGCAGCGTTGAAGGACAGGCCAGCTCTGGGGCCAACGTCCTGACTTTC | CSVEGQASSGANVLTF
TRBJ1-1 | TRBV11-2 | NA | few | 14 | TGTGCCAGCAGCCGAAGCAGGGATAGTAATGAAGCTTTCTTT | CASSRSRDSNEAFF
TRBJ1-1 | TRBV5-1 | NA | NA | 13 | TGCGCCAGCAGGATACAGTTTAACACTGAAGCTTTCTTT | CASRIQFNTEAFF
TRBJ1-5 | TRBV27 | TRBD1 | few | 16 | TGTGCCAGCAGTTTGGAGGGGACAGGGACAAATCAGCCCCAGCATTTT | CASSLEGTGTNQPQHF
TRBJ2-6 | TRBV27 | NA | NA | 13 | TGTGCCAGCAGTAGACAGGGGGCCAACGTCCTGACTTTC | CASSRQGANVLTF
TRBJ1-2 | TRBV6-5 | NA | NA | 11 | TGTGCCAGCAGCTCTAGGGGGGGCTACACCTTC | CASSSRGGYTF
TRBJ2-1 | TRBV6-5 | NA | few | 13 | TGTGCCAGCAGTTACTCTTTGGGGGACTCCCCGTTCTTC | CASSYSLGDSPFF
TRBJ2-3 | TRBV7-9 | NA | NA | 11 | TGTGCCACCTCCGGGGGAGATACGCAGTATTTT | CATSGGDTQYF
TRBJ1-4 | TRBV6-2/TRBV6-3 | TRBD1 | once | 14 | TGTGCCAGCAGTACAGGGGGAAGTAATGAAAAACTGTTTTTT | CASSTGGSNEKLFF
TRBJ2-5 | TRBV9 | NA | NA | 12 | TGTGCCAGCGCTAACTTCGGAGAGACCCAGTACTTC | CASANFGETQYF
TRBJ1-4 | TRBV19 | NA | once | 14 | TGTGCCAGTAGTATCAGAGCGTTTAATGAAAAACTGTTTTTT | CASSIRAFNEKLFF
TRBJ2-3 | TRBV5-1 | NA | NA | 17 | TGCGCCAGCAGCTCTGGGGCGGCGGGGGCCGTGACAGATACGCAGTATTTT | CASSSGAAGAVTDTQYF
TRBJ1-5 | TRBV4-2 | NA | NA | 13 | TGTGCCAGCAGCCAAGATTTAGATCAGCCCCAGCATTTT | CASSQDLDQPQHF
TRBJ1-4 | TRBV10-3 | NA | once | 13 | TGTGCCACGCGAACGGGGGGGAATGAAAAACTGTTTTTT | CATRTGGNEKLFF
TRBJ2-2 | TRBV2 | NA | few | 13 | TGTGCCAGCAGCCTTACAGGGATAGGGGAGCTGTTTTTT | CASSLTGIGELFF
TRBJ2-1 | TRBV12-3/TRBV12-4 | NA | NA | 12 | TGTGCCAGCAGTCCCACTAGCAATGAGCAGTTCTTC | CASSPTSNEQFF
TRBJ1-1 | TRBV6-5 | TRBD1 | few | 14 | TGTGCCAGCAGCGCCGACAGGGGAAGCACTGAAGCTTTCTTT | CASSADRGSTEAFF
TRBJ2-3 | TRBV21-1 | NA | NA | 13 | TGTGCCACTCGGACAGGCCGCACAGATACGCAGTATTTT | CATRTGRTDTQYF
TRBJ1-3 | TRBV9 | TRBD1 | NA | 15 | TGTGCCAGCAGCCCGAGGGGGCGGACTGGAAACACCATATATTTT | CASSPRGRTGNTIYF
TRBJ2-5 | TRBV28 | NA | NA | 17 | TGTGCCAGCCGAGGTTCGGGGGGCTCCTTCTTGTGGGAGACCCAGTACTTC | CASRGSGGSFLWETQYF